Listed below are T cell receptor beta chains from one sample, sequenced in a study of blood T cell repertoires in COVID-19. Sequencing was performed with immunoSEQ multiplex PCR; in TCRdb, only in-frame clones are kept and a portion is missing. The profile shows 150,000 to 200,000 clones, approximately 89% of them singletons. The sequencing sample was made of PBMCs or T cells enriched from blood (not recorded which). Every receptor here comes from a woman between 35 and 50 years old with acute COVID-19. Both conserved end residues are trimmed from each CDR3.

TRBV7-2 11 ASSLDTNYGYT
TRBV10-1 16 ASSEQDRGPYSNQPQH
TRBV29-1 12 SVVDTATNEKLF
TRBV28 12 ASSLAFSNQPQH
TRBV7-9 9 ASSLDREQY
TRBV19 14 ASSTIPDRGRNEQF
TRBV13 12 ASSPRGGGNTIY
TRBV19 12 ASTITGAAGELF
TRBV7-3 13 ASSPDRGRGDTQY
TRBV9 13 ASTTGATSGNTIY
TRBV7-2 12 ASSLTQGFYEQY
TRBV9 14 ASSVGAGEYTDTQY
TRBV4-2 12 ASSLGGSSYEQY
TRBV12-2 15 ASRPGTRHISGNTIY
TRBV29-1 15 SVEAWSGSVSYNEQF
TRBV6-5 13 ASRTDTGFPYEQY
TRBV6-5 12 ASTTPAGSHEQY
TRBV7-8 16 ASSRVSGGASLTDTQY
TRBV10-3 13 AISIGTGGADEQY
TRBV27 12 ASSFQNSYNEQF
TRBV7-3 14 ASSLYSFGLNTEAF
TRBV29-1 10 SVGVAAYEQY
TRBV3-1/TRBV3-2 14 ASSQAGGAGGFEQY
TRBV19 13 ASSGLDRYQETQY
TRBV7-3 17 ASSLTYGLGTGVTGELF
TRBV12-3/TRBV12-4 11 ASSLARNEKLF
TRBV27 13 ASSLLRGGAETQY
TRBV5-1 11 ASSGSGGETQY
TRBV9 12 ASSVSVNSYEQY
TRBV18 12 ASSPRDTTDTQY
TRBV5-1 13 ASSLPTGTNTEAF
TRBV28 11 ASSRGQGNTIY
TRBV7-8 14 ASSLGIARGTDTQY
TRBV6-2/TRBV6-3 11 ASSYRGIGEQF
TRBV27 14 ASRGGTNSRYEGYT
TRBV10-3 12 ATTSMGLSYEQY
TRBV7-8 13 ASSPPAGGPDTQY
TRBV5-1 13 ASRLLAAQNNEQF
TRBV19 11 ASSQQGWTEAF
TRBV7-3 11 ASRPGSTGELF
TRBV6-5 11 ASSGGSGEKLF
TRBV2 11 ASGEGGPYEQY
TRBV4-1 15 ASSQVDRGGAYYGYT
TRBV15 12 ATSRDLGGYEQF
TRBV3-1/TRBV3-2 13 ASSQVLVEGYEQY
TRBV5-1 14 ASSLAGDTSNYGYT
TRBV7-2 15 ASSLVPQGGLGNTIY
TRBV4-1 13 ASSQATGPNQPQH
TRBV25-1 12 ASSEGTGFNEQF
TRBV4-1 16 ASSQGGLAGGRTDTQY
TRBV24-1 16 ATSDRQGADATNEKLF
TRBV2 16 ASSEMFRPGKRGYEQY
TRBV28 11 ASTGGEGQPQH
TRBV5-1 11 ASSNGQTGELF
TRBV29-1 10 SVERTGAFYT
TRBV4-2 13 ASSLRDNPQETQY
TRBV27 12 ASSFGYGSEKLF
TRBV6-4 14 ASSPRQGTGTDTQY
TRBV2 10 ASGAGLGELF